This T cell receptor beta chain was documented in a study of control samples from healthy donors and cancer patients. The method was immunoSEQ multiplex PCR; TCRdb's version includes in-frame clones alone and lacks a portion of them. The sample includes approximately 89,000 clones, 80% to 90% of them seen just once. Looked up from germline, CDR1 is SGHTA and CDR2 is FQGNSA. The V segment lost 3 bases and the J segment 4 bases; nucleotides outside the gene matches: 5. The CDR3 runs 14 residues. This TCR was sampled from a man in his fifties or sixties in good health. J is TRBJ1-2 and V is TRBV7-2, with 7 bases matching TRBD1. The sequencing input was blood. CDR3 residues: CASSFRQGSYGYTF. CDR3 DNA: TGTGCCAGCAGCTTTCGACAGGGCTCCTATGGCTACACCTTC.